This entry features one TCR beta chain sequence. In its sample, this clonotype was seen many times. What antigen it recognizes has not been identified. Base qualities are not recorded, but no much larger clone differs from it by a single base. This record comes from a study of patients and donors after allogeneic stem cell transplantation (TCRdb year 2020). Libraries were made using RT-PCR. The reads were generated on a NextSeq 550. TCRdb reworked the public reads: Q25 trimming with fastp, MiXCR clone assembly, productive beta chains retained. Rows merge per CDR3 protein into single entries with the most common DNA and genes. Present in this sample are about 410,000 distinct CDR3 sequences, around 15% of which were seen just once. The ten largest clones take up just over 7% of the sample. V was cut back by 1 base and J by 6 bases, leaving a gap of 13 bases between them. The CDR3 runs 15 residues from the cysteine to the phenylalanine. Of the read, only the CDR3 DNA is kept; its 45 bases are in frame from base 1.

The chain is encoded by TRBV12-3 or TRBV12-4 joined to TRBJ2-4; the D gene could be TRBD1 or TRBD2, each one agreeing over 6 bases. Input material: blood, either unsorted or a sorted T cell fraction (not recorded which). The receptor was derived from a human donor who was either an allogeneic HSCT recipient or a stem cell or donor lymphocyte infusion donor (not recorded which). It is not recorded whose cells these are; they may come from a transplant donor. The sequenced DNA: TGTGCCAGCAGTTTAGTGAAGGGGGGACGAAACATTCAGTACTTC. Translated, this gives CASSLVKGGRNIQYF.